Below, 18 T cell receptor beta chains from the same sample are listed, as sequenced in a study of OX40 agonist ivuxolimab in advanced cancers. Profiled with immunoSEQ multiplex PCR; TCRdb holds only in-frame clones, not every one. The sample has over 100,000 clones, 80% to 95% seen once. Here the sequenced sample was CD4+ or CD8+ T cells sorted from blood, taken in a trial of the OX40 agonist ivuxolimab. The receptor source for this set is an adult with an advanced solid tumor such as melanoma, head and neck, liver or kidney cancer.

This clone appeared once. The V and J genes are TRBV4-1 and TRBJ2-3, with 7 bases that match TRBD1. CDR1 MGHRA and CDR2 YSYEKL come from the germline V gene. The J segment lost 3 bases and the V segment lost 1 base, leaving 13 bases of the junction unmatched. The length of the CDR3 is 18 residues. CDR3 sequence (DNA): TGCGCCAGCAGCCAAGTTATGGGGACAGTCCAGCGTACAGATACGCAGTATTTT. Its translation is CASSQVMGTVQRTDTQYF.

This rearrangement joins TRBV6-1 to TRBJ1-5; a weak D match, TRBD1 (6 bases). V was shortened by 7 bases and J by 6 bases, with 19 bases between the two germline ends. Germline V gives CDR1 MNHNS, CDR2 SASEGT. The CDR3 is 15 amino acids. The CDR3 DNA reads TGTGCCAGCAACCCGAGACAGGATCCGAGTCAGCCCCAGCATTTT. This sequence encodes CASNPRQDPSQPQHF.

This chain links TRBV15 with TRBJ2-1; D gene uncertain. Germline V gene lookup returns CDR1 LNHNV and CDR2 YYDKDF (reference sequence). CDR3 length: 16 residues. Trimming removed 0 bases at V and 1 base at J, with 10 bases between. CDR3 residues: CATSRERAGSYNEQFF. CDR3 sequence (DNA): TGTGCCACCAGCAGAGAACGGGCCGGATCCTACAATGAGCAGTTCTTC. Based on the CDR3 plus reference TRBV15 and TRBJ2-1, the full variable domain is DAMVIQNPRYQVTQFGKPVTLSCSQTLNHNVMYWYQQKSSQAPKLLFHYYDKDFNNEADTPDNFQSRRPNTSFCFLDIRSPGLGDTAMYLCATSRERAGSYNEQFFGPGTRLTVL.

CDR3 coding DNA: TGTGCCTGGAGTGTATCTGACACAGATACGCAGTATTTT. Amino acids: CAWSVSDTDTQYF. The chain employs TRBV30 and TRBJ2-3; D not resolved. The CDR3 consists of 13 residues. Germline V gene data show CDR1 as GTSNPN and CDR2 as SVGIG (reference sequence). V gave up 0 bases and J gave up 2 bases, with 6 bases separating them. Supplemented by reference TRBV30 and TRBJ2-3, the full variable domain reads SQTIHQWPATLVQPVGSPLSLECTVEGTSNPNLYWYRQAAGRGLQLLFYSVGIGQISSEVPQNLSASRPQDRQFILSSKKLLLSDSGFYLCAWSVSDTDTQYFGPGTRLTVL.

This chain uses TRBV20-1 with TRBJ1-1, with no clear D. The CDR3 is 11 residues long. Deletions cut 3 bases from V and 2 bases from J, with 4 bases between. CDR1 and CDR2 from the germline V gene are DFQATT and SNEGSKA (reference sequence). The CDR3 loop is CSARQNTEAFF. The CDR3 nucleotides read TGCAGTGCTAGGCAAAACACTGAAGCTTTCTTT.

The rearrangement joins TRBV6-1 to TRBJ1-4; no clear D gene. V shed 1 base and J shed 8 bases, with 11 bases lying between them. The CDR3 contains 14 residues. Germline CDR1 and CDR2: MNHNS and SASEGT. The CDR3 sequence is CASSEDVVEEKLFF. The CDR3 nucleotides are TGTGCCAGCAGTGAAGATGTAGTAGAGGAAAAACTGTTTTTT.

The CDR3 region has the DNA TGTGCCAGCAGTGAACGACAGGGGAACTTCTACGAGCAGTACTTC. Its protein product is CASSERQGNFYEQYF. The chain links TRBV2 to TRBJ2-7, with TRBD1 matching 8 bases. The CDR3 runs to 15 residues. The trim removed 2 bases at V and 3 bases at J, leaving 6 bases unmatched. Germline loops: CDR1 SNHLY, CDR2 FYNNEI. The whole variable domain, remainder taken from reference TRBV2 and TRBJ2-7, is EPEVTQTPSHQVTQMGQEVILRCVPISNHLYFYWYRQILGQKVEFLVSFYNNEISEKSEIFDDQFSVERPDGSNFTLKIRSTKLEDSAMYFCASSERQGNFYEQYFGPGTRLTVT.

CDR3 amino acids: CASSDPGRRGYTF. DNA of the CDR3: TGTGCCAGCAGTGACCCAGGGAGACGTGGCTACACCTTC. The chain employs TRBV6-1 and TRBJ1-2, with D perhaps TRBD1 (5 bases). The CDR3 is 13 residues long. Per germline, CDR1 MNHNS and CDR2 SASEGT. V lost 3 bases and J 7 bases, leaving 12 bases between the germline ends.

V is TRBV7-8 and J is TRBJ2-5; 7 bases are a match to TRBD2. V was pared by 4 bases and J by 1 base, with 9 bases of the junction left unmatched. Germline V gene lookup returns CDR1 SGHVS and CDR2 FQNEAQ. The CDR3 totals 16 residues. The CDR3 region has the DNA TGTGCCAGCAGCTCGAGCTATCCGGGGGGCCAAGAGACCCAGTACTTC. Its translation is CASSSSYPGGQETQYF.

This rearrangement joins TRBV5-6 to TRBJ2-7; D is possibly TRBD2 (6 bases). This CDR3 region has 16 residues. V lost 0 bases, J lost 2 bases, and 15 bases lay in between. Germline CDR1 SGHDT, CDR2 YYEEEE. CDR3 region: CASSLAGTWGAYEQYF. The CDR3 nucleotides read TGTGCCAGCAGCTTGGCCGGCACGTGGGGGGCCTACGAGCAGTACTTC.

The rearrangement joins TRBV2 to TRBJ1-2, with unresolved D. V was pared by 0 bases and J by 5 bases, with 10 bases between. This CDR3 is 14 amino acids long. Germline V CDR1 and CDR2: SNHLY, FYNNEI. The CDR3 DNA follows: TGTGCCAGCAGTGAAGCGGTCAACCCGTATGGCTACACCTTC. It encodes CASSEAVNPYGYTF.

The V and J genes are TRBV18 and TRBJ2-7; D remains unclear. CDR3 length: 16 residues. Per the germline V gene, CDR1 is KGHSH and CDR2 is LQKENI. V lost 2 bases to trimming and J lost 0 bases, with 14 bases between them. The CDR3 loop is CASSPSILRTSYEQYF. CDR3 coding DNA: TGTGCCAGCTCACCATCAATCCTCAGGACCTCCTACGAGCAGTACTTC.

The chain links TRBV7-2 to TRBJ2-2, with TRBD2 matching 7 bases. Germline V gives CDR1 SGHTA, CDR2 FQGNSA. V gave up 1 base and J gave up 5 bases; unmatched junction bases: 7. The CDR3 has 16 amino acids. CDR3 DNA: TGTGCCAGCAGCTTAGTGCGGGAGCGGAGAACCGGGGAGCTGTTTTTT. Its translation is CASSLVRERRTGELFF.

V and J are TRBV6-5 and TRBJ2-1, with a tentative D call TRBD1 (6 bases). The germline V and J ends were trimmed by 6 bases and 5 bases, with 11 bases remaining between them. The CDR3 has 13 residues. Germline lookup yields CDR1 MNHEY and CDR2 SVGAGI. The CDR3 coding sequence is TGTGCCAGCAGCACAGGGAATCACAATGAGCAGTTCTTC. Protein sequence: CASSTGNHNEQFF.

The chain employs TRBV9 and TRBJ1-2, with TRBD1 matching 7 bases. Germline V CDR1 and CDR2: SGDLS, YYNGEE. Losses at the gene ends were 0 bases for V and 7 bases for J; bases not matched to a gene: 3. CDR3 length equals 13 residues. The CDR3 DNA is TGTGCCAGCAGCGTAGTGCCAGGGGGTGGCTACACCTTC. Protein sequence: CASSVVPGGGYTF. The whole variable domain, remainder taken from reference TRBV9 and TRBJ1-2, is DSGVTQTPKHLITATGQRVTLRCSPRSGDLSVYWYQQSLDQGLQFLIQYYNGEERAKGNILERFSAQQFPDLHSELNLSSLELGDSALYFCASSVVPGGGYTFGSGTRLTVV.

CDR3 protein: CASSAGQGFFYTF. The CDR3 bases are TGTGCCAGTAGTGCGGGACAGGGGTTCTTTTACACCTTC. The rearrangement uses TRBV19 and TRBJ1-2; 10 bases line up with TRBD1. The germline CDR1 and CDR2 sequences are LNHDA and SQIVND (reference sequence). The CDR3 has 13 amino acids. The V gene end was trimmed by 5 bases and the J gene end by 11 bases; junction bases not matched to a gene: 8. Based on the CDR3 plus reference TRBV19 and TRBJ1-2, the full variable domain is DGGITQSPKYLFRKEGQNVTLSCEQNLNHDAMYWYRQDPGQGLRLIYYSQIVNDFQKGDIAEGYSVSREKKESFPLTVTSAQKNPTAFYLCASSAGQGFFYTFGSGTRLTVV.

V and J are TRBV27 and TRBJ2-2; the D gene is possibly TRBD1 (6 bases). This CDR3 is built from 17 residues. V lost 7 bases to trimming and J lost 0 bases, with 18 bases between them. Germline V CDR1 and CDR2: MNHEY, SMNVEV (reference sequence). For the CDR3, the DNA is TGTGCCAGCACGCAGAGAGTTGGGACACCGAACACCGGGGAGCTGTTTTTT. The encoded protein is CASTQRVGTPNTGELFF.

V is TRBV19 and J is TRBJ1-4; tentatively, D is TRBD1 (6 bases). The CDR3 sequence is 12 residues long. Germline CDR1 LNHDA, CDR2 SQIVND (reference sequence). The V end lost 5 bases, the J end lost 10 bases, and 11 bases lay between the germline ends. The CDR3 region is CASSPGHGKLFF. The CDR3 DNA reads TGTGCCAGTAGTCCGGGACACGGAAAACTGTTTTTT. The full variable domain, rest sourced from reference TRBV19 and TRBJ1-4, is DGGITQSPKYLFRKEGQNVTLSCEQNLNHDAMYWYRQDPGQGLRLIYYSQIVNDFQKGDIAEGYSVSREKKESFPLTVTSAQKNPTAFYLCASSPGHGKLFFGSGTQLSVL.